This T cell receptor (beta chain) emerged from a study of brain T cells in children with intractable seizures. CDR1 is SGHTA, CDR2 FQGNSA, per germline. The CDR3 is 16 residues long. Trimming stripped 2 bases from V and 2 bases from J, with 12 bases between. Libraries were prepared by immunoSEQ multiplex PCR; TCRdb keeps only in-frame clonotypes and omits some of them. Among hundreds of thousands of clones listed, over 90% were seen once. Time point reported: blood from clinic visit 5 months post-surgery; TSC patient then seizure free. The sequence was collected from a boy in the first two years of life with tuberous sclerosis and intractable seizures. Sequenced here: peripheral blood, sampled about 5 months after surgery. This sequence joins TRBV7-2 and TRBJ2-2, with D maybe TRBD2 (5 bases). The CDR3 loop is CASSLPRPGNTGELFF. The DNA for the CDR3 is TGTGCCAGCAGCTTACCTCGTCCGGGAAACACCGGGGAGCTGTTTTTT.